This TCR beta chain was identified in a study of regulatory T cells in long-lasting Graves disease. Investigators prepared the TCR beta libraries by applying iRepertoire HTBI primers and Arm-PCR of CDR3 regions. TCRdb called the multiplex PCR reads again in MiXCR, with one record for every CDR3 protein. Among 550,000 to 650,000 distinct CDR3 sequences, around 15% were seen once, and the ten largest hold 12%. The table lists this clonotype with many counts. Time point of the sample: newly diagnosed GD, antithyroid drugs for less than 3 months. PBMC-extracted RNA yielded the TCR library. From each patient, about 8.5 milliliters of peripheral blood was drawn and collected into an EDTA anticoagulant tube. Trimming pared 1 base from V and 3 bases from J, leaving 10 bases between. Germline loops: CDR1 SEHNR, CDR2 FQNEAQ (reference sequence). The CDR3 contains 14 residues. This sample was also put to use in a study of T cells in Graves' hyperthyroidism and ophthalmopathy. From that study: The majority of expanded thyroid clonotypes above 0.001 also appeared in blood. Before onset, by a median of 6.5 months, the model predicted ophthalmopathy.

This sequence was found in a man between 18 and 35 years old with Graves disease. This sample comprised peripheral blood mononuclear cells (PBMCs), obtained at new diagnosis, from a patient treated with antithyroid drugs. The chain couples TRBV7-9 to TRBJ2-7; perhaps TRBD2 as D (6 bases). CDR3 sequence reads: CASSLVHSGYEQYF. The CDR3 DNA is TGTGCCAGCAGCTTAGTGCATAGCGGCTACGAGCAGTACTTC.